Shown below are 5 T cell receptor beta chains from a single sample sequenced in a study of T cell responses to AZD1222 COVID-19 vaccine. Assay used: immunoSEQ multiplex PCR; TCRdb lists only in-frame clones, some missing. The sample records 120,000 or so clones, 90% being singletons. The starting material was peripheral blood, obtained on day 0 of MenACWY control vaccination. The receptor set was obtained from an adult in good health.

The V call is TRBV15, the J call TRBJ1-1, with D uncertain. Between the trimmed V and J ends, which lost 3 bases and 3 bases, there was a span of 8 bases. There are 13 residues in the CDR3. Germline CDR1 reads LNHNV; CDR2 reads YYDKDF (reference sequence). CDR3 bases: TGTGCCACCAGCAGGACAAGGGACACTGAAGCTTTCTTT. This encodes CATSRTRDTEAFF.

The CDR3 region is CASSLEPNTEAFF. The CDR3 region has the DNA TGTGCCAGCAGCTTAGAACCGAACACTGAAGCTTTCTTT. V is TRBV11-3 and J is TRBJ1-1; D is unresolved. Trimming cost V 0 bases and J 1 base, with 3 bases left between them. The germline gives CDR1 SGHNT, CDR2 YENEEA. The CDR3 totals 13 residues.

This clone turned up a few times. The chain carries TRBV27 and TRBJ1-4; D possibly corresponds to TRBD1 (6 bases). V was pared by 2 bases and J by 10 bases, with 11 bases between. In germline, CDR1 is MNHEY, CDR2 SMNVEV (reference sequence). The CDR3 is 13 residues long. Here the CDR3 DNA reads TGTGCCAGCAGTTTAGAACAGGGAGCAAAACTGTTTTTT. As protein: CASSLEQGAKLFF.

V gene TRBV11-2 combines with J gene TRBJ2-1; perhaps TRBD2 as D (5 bases). CDR1 and CDR2 (germline): SGHAT, FQNNGV. There are 13 residues in the CDR3. Deletions cut 5 bases from V and 3 bases from J, with 8 bases between. The CDR3 sequence: CASSTRDYNEQFF. DNA of the CDR3: TGTGCCAGCAGCACCCGGGACTACAATGAGCAGTTCTTC.

The CDR3 sequence is CASSSRTGGASGYTF. CDR3 coding DNA: TGTGCCAGCAGTTCCCGAACAGGGGGAGCTTCTGGCTACACCTTC. The rearrangement links TRBV6-2 or TRBV6-3 to TRBJ1-2; 8 nucleotides agree with TRBD1. Germline-derived CDR1 and CDR2 are MNHEY and SVGEGT. V dropped 4 bases and J dropped 7; count of bases not matched to a gene: 11. The CDR3 is 15 residues long.